This TCR beta chain was captured by sequencing in a study of blood T cell repertoires in COVID-19. Whole-study context: There were acute and convalescent COVID-19 samples, and they came from the United States, Italy and Spain. Sample material is recorded as cDNA or gDNA derived from T cells, B-cell-depleted T cells, or PBMCs.

The germline V gene encodes CDR1 SGHVS and CDR2 FQNEAQ. V lost 2 bases to trimming and J lost 1 base; unmatched junction nucleotides: 3. The CDR3 is made up of 15 amino acids. This clone occurred once. As originally analysed: Estimates of nucleated cell counts were drawn from the amplification of reference gene primers. Clones were sequenced by immunoSEQ multiplex PCR, and TCRdb holds only the in-frame ones, with some missing. From that table come the V and J calls and clone size; the DNA was used to work out D and trimming. Among 70,000 or so clones listed, over 70% were seen once. What was sequenced was peripheral blood. This sequence was found in a man over 45 with active COVID-19. The rearrangement links TRBV7-8 to TRBJ2-5; 8 bases agree with TRBD2. CDR3 DNA: TGTGCCAGCAGCTTACTAGCGGGCCCCCAAGAGACCCAGTACTTC. Its protein is CASSLLAGPQETQYF.